This is a list of T cell receptor beta chains from one sample in a study of T-cell memory formation after mild COVID-19. MiXCR, applied by TCRdb to the 5' RACE reads, yields one record per CDR3 protein. This table has some 180,000 distinct CDR3 sequences, 10% to 15% appearing once. Sequenced material: PBMCs or a T cell subset sorted from them (not recorded which). The receptor source for this set is a young man who had mild COVID-19 (a few samples of this study predate the infection). Cell type and time point are not known. Each CDR3 is given with its conserved first and last residue. The order of the fields is D gene, clone size, CDR3 length, J gene, V gene, CDR3 protein, CDR3 DNA. A D gene is named only where the DNA matches it firmly. Part of the rows lack a size; the others show once, few, many or a class for expanded clones.

>NA|NA|15|TRBJ2-5|TRBV9
CASSPGAGNQETQYF
TGTGCCAGCAGCCCGGGAGCGGGCAACCAAGAGACCCAGTACTTC
>TRBD1|few|14|TRBJ1-1|TRBV12-3/TRBV12-4
CASSRGQGAAEAFF
TGTGCCAGCAGCCGAGGACAGGGGGCCGCTGAAGCTTTCTTT
>NA|NA|13|TRBJ2-1|TRBV9
CASSVEGGVEQFF
TGTGCCAGCAGCGTAGAAGGGGGAGTAGAGCAGTTCTTC
>NA|NA|14|TRBJ2-4|TRBV6-5
CASSYSGLKDIQYF
TGTGCCAGCAGTTACTCAGGGCTCAAGGACATTCAGTACTTC
>NA|few|12|TRBJ2-1|TRBV7-3
CASSRDSHEQFF
TGTGCCAGCAGCAGGGACTCCCATGAGCAGTTCTTC
>NA|many|15|TRBJ2-5|TRBV4-3
CASSQGAQGVGTQYF
TGCGCCAGCAGCCAAGGGGCGCAGGGAGTGGGGACCCAGTACTTC
>NA|few|16|TRBJ1-1|TRBV7-9
CASSLGGGRRLSEAFF
TGTGCCAGCAGCCTTGGGGGGGGAAGAAGGTTATCTGAAGCTTTCTTT
>NA|NA|12|TRBJ1-1|TRBV12-3/TRBV12-4
CASGRRDTEAFF
TGTGCCAGCGGTCGGAGAGACACTGAAGCTTTCTTT
>NA|few|11|TRBJ1-2|TRBV28
CASSLTRGYTF
TGTGCCAGCAGTTTAACCAGGGGCTACACCTTC
>NA|few|14|TRBJ2-5|TRBV1
CTSSQPGQGISEYF
TGCACCAGCAGCCAACCGGGACAGGGGATTTCGGAGTACTTC
>NA|few|14|TRBJ1-6|TRBV7-9
CASSDAYVGSPLHF
TGTGCCAGCAGCGACGCTTACGTCGGGTCACCCCTCCACTTT
>NA|NA|15|TRBJ2-3|TRBV25-1
CASSESTALTNTQYF
TGTGCCAGCAGTGAATCAACAGCCCTCACAAATACGCAGTATTTT
>NA|few|12|TRBJ2-1|TRBV6-5
CASSPRTNEQFF
TGTGCCAGCAGTCCCCGCACTAATGAGCAGTTCTTC
>NA|NA|12|TRBJ2-1|TRBV6-5
CASSSYPTEQFF
TGTGCCAGCAGTTCATATCCTACTGAGCAGTTCTTC
>NA|NA|15|TRBJ2-5|TRBV5-1
CASSPVGAGKETQYF
TGCGCCAGCAGCCCCGTGGGGGCAGGGAAAGAGACCCAGTACTTC
>TRBD1|NA|19|TRBJ1-4|TRBV4-2
CASSQDLRGRSATNEKLFF
TGTGCCAGCAGCCAAGATCTAAGGGGGCGGAGCGCAACTAATGAAAAACTGTTTTTT
>NA|few|15|TRBJ1-4|TRBV3-1
CASSQDTGANEKLFF
TGTGCCAGCAGCCAAGATACGGGGGCGAATGAAAAACTGTTTTTT
>NA|NA|14|TRBJ2-6|TRBV29-1
CSVADLSGANVLTF
TGCAGCGTGGCGGACCTTTCTGGGGCCAACGTCCTGACTTTC
>TRBD2|few|14|TRBJ2-1|TRBV7-2
CASSVGGAQDEQFF
TGTGCCAGCAGCGTCGGGGGGGCCCAAGATGAGCAGTTCTTC
>NA|few|13|TRBJ2-1|TRBV20-1
CSAREYPFGEQFF
TGCAGTGCTAGAGAATACCCCTTTGGTGAGCAGTTCTTC
>NA|NA|16|TRBJ1-6|TRBV7-2
CASSKRRGYVNSPLHF
TGTGCCAGCAGCAAACGCCGGGGGTATGTGAATTCACCCCTCCACTTT
>NA|NA|13|TRBJ1-1|TRBV19
CASTDDVITEAFF
TGTGCCAGTACGGACGATGTGATCACTGAAGCTTTCTTT
>NA|NA|14|TRBJ2-2|TRBV20-1
CSARVSSSTGELFF
TGCAGTGCTAGAGTCTCCAGTTCCACCGGGGAGCTGTTTTTT
>NA|few|14|TRBJ1-6|TRBV20-1
CSARPFLGNSPLHF
TGCAGTGCTAGACCGTTCCTGGGGAATTCACCCCTCCACTTT
>NA|few|12|TRBJ2-7|TRBV6-1
CASSEALYGQYF
TGTGCCAGCAGTGAAGCGCTCTACGGGCAGTACTTC
>NA|few|15|TRBJ2-2|TRBV28
CASSLRGTFGGELFF
TGTGCCAGCAGTTTACGTGGGACTTTCGGCGGGGAGCTGTTTTTT
>NA|few|13|TRBJ1-2|TRBV2
CASREDQGYGYTF
TGTGCCAGCCGAGAAGATCAGGGCTATGGCTACACCTTC
>TRBD1|NA|15|TRBJ1-6|TRBV7-2
CASSLARTGYSPLHF
TGTGCCAGCAGCTTAGCACGGACAGGGTATTCACCCCTCCACTTT
>NA|few|16|TRBJ2-2|TRBV7-9
CASSQGGKLSPGELFF
TGTGCCAGCAGCCAGGGGGGCAAGTTGAGTCCCGGGGAGCTGTTTTTT
>NA|NA|14|TRBJ2-5|TRBV4-1
CASSQGLVRETQYF
TGCGCCAGCAGCCAAGGGCTAGTTAGGGAGACCCAGTACTTC
>NA|NA|14|TRBJ2-2|TRBV7-8
CASSSLQGTGELFF
TGTGCCAGCAGCTCTTTACAGGGAACCGGGGAGCTGTTTTTT
>NA|NA|15|TRBJ1-4|TRBV20-1
CSASETLATNEKLFF
TGCAGTGCTAGCGAGACACTCGCAACTAATGAAAAACTGTTTTTT
>NA|few|16|TRBJ1-2|TRBV12-3/TRBV12-4
CASSPARAPLGYGYTF
TGTGCCAGCAGTCCCGCGCGGGCACCTCTGGGGTATGGCTACACCTTC
>TRBD1|few|16|TRBJ1-3|TRBV28
CASNGDSRVSGNTIYF
TGTGCCAGCAACGGGGACAGTCGAGTCTCTGGAAACACCATATATTTT
>NA|few|17|TRBJ2-3|TRBV7-2
CASSPGVWAPDQDTQYF
TGTGCCAGCAGCCCAGGGGTCTGGGCGCCAGATCAAGATACGCAGTATTTT
>NA|few|13|TRBJ2-2|TRBV28
CASKWQNTGELFF
TGTGCCAGCAAGTGGCAGAACACCGGGGAGCTGTTTTTT
>NA|NA|12|TRBJ2-7|TRBV3-1
CASSQDIYEQYF
TGTGCCAGCAGCCAAGACATCTACGAGCAGTACTTC
>TRBD1|NA|18|TRBJ1-6|TRBV4-3
CASSQDLGNRGLNSPLHF
TGCGCCAGCAGCCAAGATTTGGGGAACAGGGGTTTGAATTCACCCCTCCACTTT
>NA|few|13|TRBJ2-1|TRBV20-1
CSARADGNNEQFF
TGCAGTGCTAGGGCTGACGGAAACAATGAGCAGTTCTTC
>NA|few|15|TRBJ1-4|TRBV20-1
CSARGTGGAGEKLFF
TGCAGTGCTCGGGGGACGGGGGGCGCGGGTGAAAAACTGTTTTTT
>NA|many|14|TRBJ2-4|TRBV30
CAWWAGRGLHIQYF
TGTGCCTGGTGGGCAGGGAGGGGGTTACACATTCAGTACTTC
>TRBD2|few|15|TRBJ2-5|TRBV5-1
CASSLASGGYETQYF
TGCGCCAGCAGCTTGGCATCGGGGGGGTATGAGACCCAGTACTTC
>TRBD1|NA|19|TRBJ2-6|TRBV5-1
CASSPRGTGGSSGANVLTF
TGCGCCAGCAGCCCAAGAGGGACAGGGGGTAGCTCTGGGGCCAACGTCCTGACTTTC
>TRBD1|NA|15|TRBJ1-3|TRBV20-1
CSARVTTGAGNTIYF
TGCAGTGCTAGGGTTACCACAGGGGCTGGAAACACCATATATTTT
>TRBD2|few|13|TRBJ2-3|TRBV29-1
CSVRAGGPDTQYF
TGCAGCGTCCGAGCGGGGGGCCCAGATACGCAGTATTTT
>NA|few|12|TRBJ1-1|TRBV5-6
CASSLWDTEAFF
TGTGCCAGCAGCTTGTGGGACACTGAAGCTTTCTTT
>TRBD2|few|13|TRBJ2-1|TRBV29-1
CSTRTSGINEQFF
TGCAGCACCAGGACTAGCGGTATAAATGAGCAGTTCTTC
>TRBD1|few|15|TRBJ1-1|TRBV7-9
CASSFDRGGNTEAFF
TGTGCCAGCAGCTTCGACAGGGGAGGGAACACTGAAGCTTTCTTT
>NA|NA|15|TRBJ2-5|TRBV14
CASSLTRSSQETQYF
TGTGCCAGCAGCCTAACAAGGAGTTCTCAGGAGACCCAGTACTTC
>NA|NA|15|TRBJ1-1|TRBV4-3
CASSRLTSGDTEAFF
TGCGCCAGCAGCCGGTTGACATCCGGGGACACTGAAGCTTTCTTT
>TRBD1|few|18|TRBJ1-6|TRBV5-1
CASSLRTGTGPYNSPLHF
TGCGCCAGCAGCTTGCGTACCGGGACAGGGCCTTATAATTCACCCCTCCACTTT
>TRBD2|few|13|TRBJ2-1|TRBV20-1
CSASGRQRGEQFF
TGCAGTGCTTCGGGCCGCCAGCGGGGTGAGCAGTTCTTC
>NA|few|15|TRBJ1-2|TRBV6-6
CASSYDPTIDYGYTF
TGTGCCAGCAGTTACGACCCGACTATCGACTATGGCTACACCTTC
>TRBD1|NA|13|TRBJ1-5|TRBV7-6
CASSLQGAQPQHF
TGTGCCAGCAGTCTACAGGGGGCTCAGCCCCAGCATTTT
>NA|NA|17|TRBJ2-6|TRBV18
CASSPPSLGTGANVLTF
TGTGCCAGCTCACCCCCCAGTTTGGGAACTGGGGCCAACGTCCTGACTTTC
>TRBD1|NA|15|TRBJ1-3|TRBV7-9
CASSSDRDSGNTIYF
TGTGCCAGCAGCTCGGACAGGGACTCTGGAAACACCATATATTTT
>NA|NA|14|TRBJ1-4|TRBV15
CATSRGATNEKLFF
TGTGCCACCAGCAGGGGGGCAACTAATGAAAAACTGTTTTTT
>NA|NA|17|TRBJ1-4|TRBV7-9
CASSSGYLRRLNEKLFF
TGTGCCAGCAGCTCAGGGTATCTCAGGAGGCTGAATGAAAAACTGTTTTTT
>NA|few|16|TRBJ2-3|TRBV18
CASSPPRGISTDTQYF
TGTGCCAGCTCACCACCTCGGGGAATTAGCACAGATACGCAGTATTTT